The TCR beta chain under discussion was sequenced for a study of cytomegalovirus exposure and HLA in healthy donors. The PCR ran on 60 Vbeta and 13 Jbeta primers. Under the authors' procedure: Roughly 80 million unique TCR beta chains, some 9.9 million of them shared, were counted by a later analysis. Repertoires were generated with immunoSEQ multiplex PCR, while TCRdb's copy carries only in-frame clones and drops some. From that table come the V and J calls and clone size; the DNA was used to work out D and trimming. In the table there are approximately 130,000 clones, 70% to 85% of which are singletons. A word on this clone: The antigen is not known.

CDR3 length equals 14 residues. Germline CDR1 is SQVTM and CDR2 is ANQGSEA. The V gene end was trimmed by 7 bases and the J gene end by 2 bases; junction bases not matched to a gene: 8. Study-wide results and caveats: In presence/absence analyses, roughly uniform sequencing depth across donors was assumed. Cytomegalovirus status was reportedly diagnosed by the classifier with high specificity and sensitivity. Judged likely to be a sequencing artifact was a cluster of highly shared sequence variants.

The sequenced sample consisted of PBMCs. This TCR came from a boy younger than 10 in good health and CMV-seronegative. This chain joins TRBV29-1 and TRBJ2-3, with 8 bases fitting TRBD2. The CDR3 sequence: CSGTSRPLTDTQYF. The CDR3 nucleotides are TGCAGCGGGACTAGCAGGCCCCTCACAGATACGCAGTATTTT.